The rows below give T cell receptor beta chains drawn from one sample of a study of cytotoxic CD8 clonotypes in ibrutinib-treated CLL. The data were produced by immunoSEQ multiplex PCR, yet TCRdb's version contains in-frame clones alone and is incomplete. The repertoire holds roughly 330,000 clones, with about 64% as singletons. The sample consisted of PBMCs, taken after 36 months of ibrutinib treatment. Receptors originate from a human donor with chronic lymphocytic leukemia. Each CDR3 is given with its conserved first and last residue.

v_gene: TRBV29-1
j_gene: TRBJ1-3
CDR3aa: CSVGQGSTTIYF

v_gene: TRBV12-5
j_gene: TRBJ1-2
CDR3aa: CASGLINRDRSAVSYGYTF

v_gene: TRBV16
j_gene: TRBJ1-2
CDR3aa: CASTRGGFGNYGYTF

v_gene: TRBV14
j_gene: TRBJ1-2
CDR3aa: CASSQEPGQGGGYTF

v_gene: TRBV9
j_gene: TRBJ2-2
CDR3aa: CASSVDHGLTGELFF

v_gene: TRBV29-1
j_gene: TRBJ1-2
CDR3aa: CSVEPRGQRAVYGYTF

v_gene: TRBV4-1
j_gene: TRBJ2-7
CDR3aa: CASSQLQGPYEQYF

v_gene: TRBV29-1
j_gene: TRBJ2-7
CDR3aa: CSVFLLESGNYEQYF

v_gene: TRBV11-3
j_gene: TRBJ1-4
CDR3aa: CASSQGSATNEKLFF

v_gene: TRBV29-1
j_gene: TRBJ2-7
CDR3aa: CSVEEIGTGASYEQYF

v_gene: TRBV7-6
j_gene: TRBJ2-5
CDR3aa: CASSLSTAQETQYF

v_gene: TRBV7-6
j_gene: TRBJ1-4
CDR3aa: CASSLVGQAGEKLFF

v_gene: TRBV27
j_gene: TRBJ2-1
CDR3aa: CASSLAGTSGYNEQFF

v_gene: TRBV20-1
j_gene: TRBJ1-2
CDR3aa: CSAPTGSGYTF

v_gene: TRBV28
j_gene: TRBJ2-3
CDR3aa: CASRSGGLAGDTDTQYF

v_gene: TRBV21-1
j_gene: TRBJ2-7
CDR3aa: CASSNIVASHYEQYF

v_gene: TRBV7-9
j_gene: TRBJ1-6
CDR3aa: CASSLAGQLSNSPLHF

v_gene: TRBV5-8
j_gene: TRBJ1-5
CDR3aa: CASSGRRVGDQPQHF

v_gene: TRBV29-1
j_gene: TRBJ1-5
CDR3aa: CSVGGYDQPQHF

v_gene: TRBV29-1
j_gene: TRBJ1-2
CDR3aa: CSVAPRLANYGYTF

v_gene: TRBV7-2
j_gene: TRBJ1-2
CDR3aa: CASRQGGSYGYTF

v_gene: TRBV5-1
j_gene: TRBJ1-2
CDR3aa: CASSVQGDYGYTF

v_gene: TRBV10-1
j_gene: TRBJ1-1
CDR3aa: CASSYWDRNTEAFF

v_gene: TRBV11-1
j_gene: TRBJ2-3
CDR3aa: CASSLEAGTNTDTQYF

v_gene: TRBV15
j_gene: TRBJ2-5
CDR3aa: CATSRDQNRGRETQYF

v_gene: TRBV27
j_gene: TRBJ2-7
CDR3aa: CASSLRQGAYEQYF

v_gene: TRBV15
j_gene: TRBJ2-4
CDR3aa: CATSRAGILKNIQYF

v_gene: TRBV9
j_gene: TRBJ1-2
CDR3aa: CASSGFGYTF

v_gene: TRBV29-1
j_gene: TRBJ2-1
CDR3aa: CSVGGPAGDEQFF

v_gene: TRBV15
j_gene: TRBJ2-5
CDR3aa: CATSRVGLAGVETQYF

v_gene: TRBV6-1
j_gene: TRBJ1-1
CDR3aa: CASSDLRPGDTEAFF

v_gene: TRBV10-3
j_gene: TRBJ2-3
CDR3aa: CAISEGLAGNPTDTQYF